Below are 19 T cell receptor beta chains sequenced from a single sample in a study of control samples from healthy donors and cancer patients. Assay: immunoSEQ multiplex PCR; the TCRdb copy retains only in-frame clones and omits some. There are under 60,000 clones in the sample; about 93% occur only once, and around 20% lies in the top ten. The sample consisted of PBMCs. The receptors here all came from a woman aged 50 to 60 with head and neck cancer.

The V and J genes are TRBV10-3 and TRBJ1-1; D unresolved. Per germline, CDR1 ENHRY and CDR2 SYGVKD. The V end lost 3 bases, the J end lost 1 base, and 6 bases lay between the germline ends. CDR3 length equals 13 residues. The CDR3 nucleotides are TGTGCCATCAGTGACTACAAGAACACTGAAGCTTTCTTT. This encodes CAISDYKNTEAFF.

CDR3 nucleotides: TGTGCCAGCAGCGTGGGTAGCGGGGGCCTTTCCTACGAGCAGTACTTC. Protein product: CASSVGSGGLSYEQYF. The chain links TRBV9 to TRBJ2-7; 9 nucleotides agree with TRBD2. Germline CDR1 reads SGDLS; CDR2 reads YYNGEE. The CDR3 is 16 residues long. Germline trimming cut 2 bases from V and 1 base from J; bases unmatched to any gene: 7. The variable domain in full, completed from reference TRBV9 and TRBJ2-7, reads DSGVTQTPKHLITATGQRVTLRCSPRSGDLSVYWYQQSLDQGLQFLIQYYNGEERAKGNILERFSAQQFPDLHSELNLSSLELGDSALYFCASSVGSGGLSYEQYFGPGTRLTVT.

The chain joins TRBV4-1 to TRBJ2-5; 12 bases are shared with TRBD2. CDR1 is MGHRA, CDR2 YSYEKL, per germline. The trim removed 2 bases at V and 1 base at J, leaving 20 bases unmatched. CDR3 length: 22 residues. Here the CDR3 reads CASSQLVLDLTGLAGFQETQYF. The DNA of the CDR3 is TGCGCCAGCAGCCAATTAGTCCTGGATTTAACGGGACTAGCGGGTTTCCAAGAGACCCAGTACTTC.

This chain uses TRBV19 with TRBJ1-2; unclear D gene. V was shortened by 0 bases and J by 3 bases, with 5 bases between the two germline ends. Germline V CDR1 and CDR2: LNHDA, SQIVND (reference sequence). This CDR3 region has 13 residues. DNA for the CDR3: TGTGCCAGTAGTATAGATCGGTACTATGGCTACACCTTC. Translated, it gives CASSIDRYYGYTF. Looking up the rest from reference TRBV19 and TRBJ1-2 gives the full variable domain: DGGITQSPKYLFRKEGQNVTLSCEQNLNHDAMYWYRQDPGQGLRLIYYSQIVNDFQKGDIAEGYSVSREKKESFPLTVTSAQKNPTAFYLCASSIDRYYGYTFGSGTRLTVV.

The V gene is TRBV28, the J gene TRBJ2-1, with unresolved D. The V gene's germline CDR1 is MDHEN and CDR2 SYDVKM. The CDR3 is made up of 11 amino acids. Trimming removed 1 base from V and 7 bases from J, with 2 bases in between. The CDR3 DNA reads as TGTGCCAGCAGTTTATCAAATGAGCAGTTCTTC. It translates to CASSLSNEQFF.

This clone was counted a single time. The chain has TRBV28 and TRBJ1-4, with TRBD1 matching over 7 bases. The CDR3 has 13 residues. J was trimmed by 7 bases and V by 6 bases; bases with no gene match: 5. Germline CDR1 reads MDHEN; CDR2 reads SYDVKM. CDR3 nucleotides: TGTGCCAGCAGGACACAGGGGAGTGAAAAACTGTTTTTT. It yields the protein CASRTQGSEKLFF. Full variable domain (missing parts from reference TRBV28 and TRBJ1-4): DVKVTQSSRYLVKRTGEKVFLECVQDMDHENMFWYRQDPGLGLRLIYFSYDVKMKEKGDIPEGYSVSREKKERFSLILESASTNQTSMYLCASRTQGSEKLFFGSGTQLSVL.

The chain combines TRBV27 with TRBJ1-1, with a weak D call TRBD1 (6 bases). The V end lost 2 bases, the J end lost 5 bases, and 12 bases lay between the germline ends. The germline CDR1 and CDR2 sequences are MNHEY and SMNVEV (reference sequence). The CDR3 spans 14 residues. Here the CDR3 reads CASSLRGRETEAFF. CDR3 nucleotide sequence: TGTGCCAGCAGTTTAAGGGGGAGGGAGACTGAAGCTTTCTTT.

The genes are TRBV7-9 and TRBJ2-2; D unclear. This CDR3 is built from 13 residues. V shed 5 bases and J shed 1 base, with 5 bases lying between them. Germline-derived CDR1 and CDR2 are SEHNR and FQNEAQ (reference sequence). CDR3 DNA: TGTGCCAGCAGCATCCAGAACACCGGGGAGCTGTTTTTT. Protein: CASSIQNTGELFF. Full variable domain (missing parts from reference TRBV7-9 and TRBJ2-2): DTGVSQNPRHKITKRGQNVTFRCDPISEHNRLYWYRQTLGQGPEFLTYFQNEAQLEKSRLLSDRFSAERPKGSFSTLEIQRTEQGDSAMYLCASSIQNTGELFFGEGSRLTVL.

Here the CDR3 reads CASSLGSGTGELFF. The CDR3 bases are TGCGCCAGCAGCTTAGGTTCGGGCACCGGGGAGCTGTTTTTT. The chain links TRBV5-1 to TRBJ2-2; D is unresolved. Germline values: CDR1 SGHRS, CDR2 YFSETQ. The CDR3 has 14 amino acids. V was shortened by 2 bases and J by 4 bases, with 9 bases between the two germline ends.

The rearrangement joins TRBV30 to TRBJ2-4; no firm D call. CDR1 and CDR2 from the germline V gene are GTSNPN and SVGIG (reference sequence). V was shortened by 0 bases and J by 3 bases, with 15 bases between the two germline ends. CDR3 length equals 16 residues. CDR3 coding DNA: TGTGCCTGGAGTGTGACGACGGACCTCCTCAAAAACATTCAGTACTTC. It is translated as CAWSVTTDLLKNIQYF.

V usage is TRBV29-1 and J usage is TRBJ2-5; a weak D match, TRBD1 (6 bases). The CDR3 loop spans 15 amino acids. In germline, CDR1 is SQVTM, CDR2 ANQGSEA. Trimming pared 6 bases from V and 2 bases from J, leaving 19 bases between. CDR3 DNA: TGCAGCGTGGCGAGGGCAGGGGATTGGCAAGAGACCCAGTACTTC. Translating gives CSVARAGDWQETQYF.

This chain links TRBV5-6 with TRBJ2-7, with D maybe TRBD1 (7 bases). CDR3 length equals 16 residues. Trimming stripped 2 bases from V and 3 bases from J, with 18 bases between. Germline V gives CDR1 SGHDT, CDR2 YYEEEE. The DNA for the CDR3 is TGTGCCAGCAGCTTAGCGGCGGGACAGTTAAGCTACGAGCAGTACTTC. This encodes CASSLAAGQLSYEQYF.

The V and J genes are TRBV7-9 and TRBJ2-6, with D possibly TRBD1 on 6 matching bases. This CDR3 contains 13 residues. With 6 bases removed from V and 9 bases from J, the gap between germline ends came to 12 bases. The germline CDR1 and CDR2 sequences are SEHNR and FQNEAQ (reference sequence). CDR3 coding DNA: TGTGCCAGCAGGGACACAGGGTACAACGTCCTGACTTTC. As protein: CASRDTGYNVLTF. Full variable domain (rest looked up from reference TRBV7-9 and TRBJ2-6): DTGVSQNPRHKITKRGQNVTFRCDPISEHNRLYWYRQTLGQGPEFLTYFQNEAQLEKSRLLSDRFSAERPKGSFSTLEIQRTEQGDSAMYLCASRDTGYNVLTFGAGSRLTVL.

The V call is TRBV5-1, the J call TRBJ1-4, with D possibly being TRBD1 (5 bases). V lost 0 bases and J 4 bases, leaving 16 bases between the germline ends. The CDR3 is 17 residues long. Germline V gene lookup returns CDR1 SGHRS and CDR2 YFSETQ. The CDR3 region is CASSLDGGIPNNEKLFF. CDR3 coding DNA: TGCGCCAGCAGCTTGGATGGGGGGATACCTAATAATGAAAAACTGTTTTTT.

This chain connects TRBV30 to TRBJ2-1; a possible D gene is TRBD1 (6 bases). This CDR3 is built from 12 residues. CDR1 is GTSNPN, CDR2 SVGIG, per germline (reference sequence). V was shortened by 0 bases and J by 7 bases, with 7 bases between the two germline ends. CDR3 residues: CAWSVQGNEQFF. For the CDR3, the DNA is TGTGCCTGGAGTGTACAGGGAAATGAGCAGTTCTTC.

This chain links TRBV6-6 with TRBJ2-1, with D perhaps matching TRBD2 (6 bases). Trimming removed 2 bases at V and 7 bases at J, with 6 bases between. Germline V gene sequence: CDR1 MNHNY, CDR2 SVGAGI (reference sequence). This CDR3 is 12 amino acids long. Here the CDR3 DNA reads TGTGCCAGCAGTTACCGGGGGAATGAGCAGTTCTTC. This encodes CASSYRGNEQFF.

V is TRBV24-1 and J is TRBJ1-2; 9 bases align to TRBD1. The CDR3 extends over 20 amino acids. In germline, CDR1 is KGHDR, CDR2 SFDVKD. Trimming cost V 3 bases and J 3 bases; bases outside gene matches: 19. This CDR3 is CATSDKEGAEHRGQDYGYTF. In DNA, the CDR3 is TGTGCCACCAGTGATAAGGAAGGGGCGGAACACAGGGGGCAGGACTATGGCTACACCTTC.

The rearrangement uses TRBV7-2 and TRBJ2-5, with D perhaps matching TRBD1 (5 bases). Germline V lookup: CDR1 SGHTA, CDR2 FQGNSA. Between the trimmed V and J ends, which lost 2 bases and 5 bases, there was a span of 12 bases. CDR3 length equals 14 residues. This chain's CDR3 is CASSLRGVWETQYF. Written as DNA, the CDR3 is TGTGCCAGCAGCTTAAGGGGTGTATGGGAGACCCAGTACTTC.

V usage is TRBV28 and J usage is TRBJ2-7; D gene uncertain. The V end was cut by 3 bases, the J end by 7 bases, with 10 bases between. Germline CDR1 is MDHEN and CDR2 is SYDVKM. This CDR3 contains 12 residues. CDR3 sequence (DNA): TGTGCCAGCAGTTTCACCTATAATGAGCAGTACTTC. Translating it yields CASSFTYNEQYF.